A single sample gave rise to the 31 T cell receptor beta chains below, sequenced in a study of T cell changes during pregnancy in multiple sclerosis. Repertoires were generated with immunoSEQ multiplex PCR, while TCRdb's copy carries only in-frame clones and drops some. The data contain fewer than 80,000 clones, more than 70% of them seen just once; the ten biggest clones take up 0.7% to 0.9%. Specimen: peripheral blood, collected in the first trimester of pregnancy. Every receptor here comes from a female donor in good health, enrolled as a control in a pregnancy study.

Concerning this clone: Its ends do not fully match the called genes, so a read error is possible. The chain carries TRBV11-2 and TRBJ2-7; D call uncertain. Germline values: CDR1 SGHAT, CDR2 FQNNGV. This CDR3 contains 12 residues. The CDR3 spells CASSPVGRSTSF. As DNA, the CDR3 is TGTGCCAGCAGCCCTGTTGGGCGTTCCACGAGCTTC. Full variable domain (missing parts from reference TRBV11-2 and TRBJ2-7): EAGVAQSPRYKIIEKRQSVAFWCNPISGHATLYWYQQILGQGPKLLIQFQNNGVVDDSQLPKDRFSAERLKGVDSTLKIQPAKLEDSAVYLCASSPVGRSTSFGPGTRLTVT.

CDR3 sequence (DNA): TGTGCCAGCAGTTACAAGCTAGCGGGGGGGGTACAAGAGACCCAGTACTTC. This sequence encodes CASSYKLAGGVQETQYF. The gene calls are TRBV27 and TRBJ2-5, with 12 bases lining up with TRBD2. V was pared by 4 bases and J by 2 bases, with 8 bases of the junction left unmatched. Germline CDR1 is MNHEY and CDR2 is SMNVEV (reference sequence). The CDR3 has 17 residues.

This clone was found once. The V and J genes are TRBV6-6 and TRBJ2-7; a possible D gene is TRBD2 (5 bases). There are 15 residues in the CDR3. The V gene lost 2 bases and the J gene lost 9 bases, with 20 bases spanning the gap. Germline lookup yields CDR1 MNHNY and CDR2 SVGAGI (reference sequence). CDR3 sequence: CASSYAGTEPTVQYF. DNA for the CDR3: TGTGCCAGCAGTTACGCGGGTACAGAACCTACGGTGCAGTACTTC.

The chain joins TRBV6-5 to TRBJ2-7; 8 nucleotides agree with TRBD2. Germline V gene data show CDR1 as MNHEY and CDR2 as SVGAGI. After removal of 6 bases from V and 3 bases from J, the junction contained 1 base not matched to a gene. This CDR3 has 12 amino acids. As DNA, the CDR3 is TGTGCCAGCAGGCGGGGGGACTACGAGCAGTACTTC. Translation: CASRRGDYEQYF.

The chain combines TRBV27 with TRBJ2-4; 8 nucleotides line up with TRBD1. Germline lookup yields CDR1 MNHEY and CDR2 SMNVEV (reference sequence). The J segment lost 7 bases and the V segment lost 10 bases, leaving 9 bases of the junction unmatched. The CDR3 consists of 13 residues. CDR3 coding DNA: TGTGCCACCGGCGGACAGGGTCGCAACATTCAGTACTTC. Translated, it gives CATGGQGRNIQYF.

The genes are TRBV25-1 and TRBJ1-1; TRBD1 might be the D (5 bases). This CDR3 spans 13 amino acids. Germline lookup yields CDR1 MGHDK and CDR2 SYGVNS. The V end lost 5 bases, the J end lost 1 base, and 8 bases lay between the germline ends. CDR3 DNA sequence: TGTGCCAGCAGTCAGACAGCGAACACTGAAGCTTTCTTT. The encoded protein is CASSQTANTEAFF.

This chain connects TRBV7-2 to TRBJ1-3, with D possibly TRBD1 on 5 matching bases. V lost 4 bases, J lost 4 bases, and 11 bases lay in between. The CDR3 contains 14 residues. Germline loops: CDR1 SGHTA, CDR2 FQGNSA. This CDR3 is CASSSDRTGNTIYF. CDR3 nucleotide sequence: TGTGCCAGCAGCTCAGACAGAACAGGAAACACCATATATTTT. Combining the CDR3 with reference TRBV7-2 and TRBJ1-3 gives the whole variable domain GAGVSQSPSNKVTEKGKDVELRCDPISGHTALYWYRQSLGQGLEFLIYFQGNSAPDKSGLPSDRFSAERTGGSVSTLTIQRTQQEDSAVYLCASSSDRTGNTIYFGEGSWLTVV.

V usage is TRBV5-1 and J usage is TRBJ2-3; 8 nucleotides agree with TRBD2. This CDR3 is 14 amino acids long. CDR1 and CDR2 from the germline V gene are SGHRS and YFSETQ. V dropped 4 bases and J dropped 5; count of bases not matched to a gene: 6. CDR3 nucleotide sequence: TGCGCCAGCAGCGGCAGCGGGGGAGGAGATACGCAGTATTTT. Translation: CASSGSGGGDTQYF.

V gene TRBV6-5 combines with J gene TRBJ1-2; possibly TRBD1 for D (6 bases). The CDR3 length is 14 residues. Germline-derived CDR1 and CDR2 are MNHEY and SVGAGI. Trimming removed 4 bases at V and 0 bases at J, with 9 bases between. CDR3 region: CASSSRGPNYGYTF. CDR3 coding DNA: TGTGCCAGCAGTTCCAGGGGCCCTAACTATGGCTACACCTTC.

The chain is built from TRBV11-2 and TRBJ2-7, with D perhaps matching TRBD1 (6 bases). The CDR3 spans 15 residues. V shed 0 bases and J shed 2 bases, with 11 bases lying between them. CDR1 and CDR2 from the germline V gene are SGHAT and FQNNGV. This CDR3 reads CASSLEFGQPYEQYF. The CDR3 region has the DNA TGTGCCAGCAGCTTAGAGTTCGGACAGCCCTACGAGCAGTACTTC.

This clone was picked up one time. The J gene is TRBJ2-2, the V gene TRBV6-6; 7 bases agree with TRBD2. Germline trimming cut 6 bases from V and 2 bases from J; bases unmatched to any gene: 6. Germline V CDR1 and CDR2: MNHNY, SVGAGI (reference sequence). The CDR3 loop spans 15 amino acids. CDR3 DNA: TGTGCCAGCAGCGTCGGCGGGGGAAACACCGGGGAGCTGTTTTTT. This codes for CASSVGGGNTGELFF.

This chain links TRBV7-2 with TRBJ1-2, with 12 bases matching TRBD1. The V and J ends lost 5 bases and 8 bases, in that order; junction bases with no gene match: 6. This CDR3 region has 14 residues. CDR1 and CDR2 from the germline V gene are SGHTA and FQGNSA. The CDR3 loop reads CASSQKGQGAGYTF. CDR3 nucleotides: TGTGCCAGCAGCCAAAAGGGACAGGGGGCCGGCTACACCTTC.

The chain is built from TRBV10-1 and TRBJ2-7, with 8 bases identical to TRBD2. CDR1 and CDR2 from the germline V gene are WNHNN and SYGVQD (reference sequence). J was trimmed by 4 bases and V by 6 bases; bases with no gene match: 8. The CDR3 consists of 14 residues. Written as DNA, the CDR3 is TGCGCCAGCAGCCCGGGGGGGCCCCTTTACGAGCAGTACTTC. Its translation is CASSPGGPLYEQYF.

The CDR3 sequence: CASSQVGSGSAYEQYF. The CDR3, as DNA: TGCGCCAGCAGCCAAGTGGGGAGCGGGAGTGCCTACGAGCAGTACTTC. The V and J genes are TRBV4-1 and TRBJ2-7; TRBD2 agrees at 8 bases. CDR3 length equals 16 residues. Germline V gene data show CDR1 as MGHRA and CDR2 as YSYEKL. Losses at the gene ends were 1 base for V and 2 bases for J; bases not matched to a gene: 7.

The V call is TRBV15, the J call TRBJ1-1; D unresolved. There are 13 residues in the CDR3. V shed 4 bases and J shed 5 bases, with 11 bases lying between them. The germline gives CDR1 LNHNV, CDR2 YYDKDF (reference sequence). The CDR3 spells CATSITRGTEAFF. CDR3 in DNA: TGTGCCACCAGCATAACCCGAGGGACTGAAGCTTTCTTT.

This rearrangement joins TRBV7-9 to TRBJ1-6; D is ambiguous. The CDR3 loop spans 15 amino acids. The germline V gene encodes CDR1 SEHNR and CDR2 FQNEAQ (reference sequence). Trimming left V 1 base short and J 0 bases short, with 4 bases between. CDR3 protein: CASSLGSSYNSPLHF. For the CDR3, the DNA is TGTGCCAGCAGCTTAGGGAGCTCCTATAATTCACCCCTCCACTTT.

The chain joins TRBV6-1 to TRBJ1-1; perhaps TRBD1 as D (6 bases). The CDR3 runs to 13 residues. The germline gives CDR1 MNHNS, CDR2 SASEGT. V lost 4 bases to trimming and J lost 7 bases, with 13 bases between them. The DNA of the CDR3 is TGTGCCAGCAGTGGGTGGCAGGGGTTTGAAGCTTTCTTT. Translation: CASSGWQGFEAFF.

The V call is TRBV6-5, the J call TRBJ1-3; 9 bases match TRBD1. This CDR3 is built from 15 residues. Looked up from germline, CDR1 is MNHEY and CDR2 is SVGAGI. V dropped 6 bases and J dropped 3; count of bases not matched to a gene: 6. DNA for the CDR3: TGTGCCAGCAGAACCGGGACAGGGTATGGAAACACCATATATTTT. Translation: CASRTGTGYGNTIYF.

The V call is TRBV27, the J call TRBJ1-2, with unresolved D. Germline V lookup: CDR1 MNHEY, CDR2 SMNVEV (reference sequence). Between the trimmed V and J ends, which lost 5 bases and 0 bases, there was a span of 10 bases. The CDR3 spans 14 residues. The CDR3 bases are TGTGCCAGCAGTCCCCCCGGGGCTAACTATGGCTACACCTTC. Its protein is CASSPPGANYGYTF.

The chain uses TRBV5-1 and TRBJ2-3; D is uncertain. The CDR3 sequence is 17 residues long. V gave up 4 bases and J gave up 4 bases, with 22 bases separating them. CDR1 and CDR2 from the germline V gene are SGHRS and YFSETQ. The CDR3 reads CASSDTYFIPEPDTQYF. In DNA form, the CDR3 reads TGCGCCAGCAGCGATACCTATTTTATCCCTGAGCCAGATACGCAGTATTTT. The whole variable domain, filled in from reference TRBV5-1 and TRBJ2-3, reads KAGVTQTPRYLIKTRGQQVTLSCSPISGHRSVSWYQQTPGQGLQFLFEYFSETQRNKGNFPGRFSGRQFSNSRSEMNVSTLELGDSALYLCASSDTYFIPEPDTQYFGPGTRLTVL.

The V gene is TRBV11-2, the J gene TRBJ1-1; D might be TRBD1 (6 bases). Trimming removed 1 base from V and 1 base from J, with 13 bases in between. CDR1 SGHAT and CDR2 FQNNGV come from the germline V gene. The CDR3 is made up of 16 amino acids. The CDR3 DNA is TGTGCCAGCAGCTTAGGACGGACAGTTCCGAACACTGAAGCTTTCTTT. It encodes CASSLGRTVPNTEAFF.

The rearrangement joins TRBV7-9 to TRBJ1-1, with 7 bases fitting TRBD1. Germline CDR1 reads SEHNR; CDR2 reads FQNEAQ (reference sequence). The CDR3 contains 13 residues. V gave up 6 bases and J gave up 5 bases; unmatched junction bases: 6. The CDR3 nucleotides are TGTGCCAGCAGGAAGGGGGCGGCTACTGAAGCTTTCTTT. Its protein product is CASRKGAATEAFF.

The chain combines TRBV5-1 with TRBJ1-2, with 7 positions matching TRBD1. The germline V gene encodes CDR1 SGHRS and CDR2 YFSETQ. The CDR3 length is 13 residues. V gave up 0 bases and J gave up 11 bases; unmatched junction bases: 7. The CDR3 protein is CASSLDGQVSYTF. In DNA, the CDR3 is TGCGCCAGCAGCTTGGACGGACAGGTGTCATACACCTTC.

The chain employs TRBV30 and TRBJ1-2; D unresolved. V was pared by 0 bases and J by 4 bases, with 6 bases between. Germline CDR1 reads GTSNPN; CDR2 reads SVGIG (reference sequence). This CDR3 contains 12 residues. The CDR3 reads CAWSVLTYGYTF. CDR3 DNA sequence: TGTGCCTGGAGTGTACTAACCTATGGCTACACCTTC.

This chain links TRBV21-1 with TRBJ2-1; whether TRBD2, the table's D call, matches the DNA was not checked. TRBV21-1 is an annotated pseudogene. The CDR3 consists of 17 residues. This CDR3 reads CASSPCRAPGVHNEQFF. The CDR3 DNA reads as TGTGCCAGCAGCCCGTGTAGGGCCCCGGGGGTCCACAATGAGCAGTTCTTC.

The chain uses TRBV7-2 and TRBJ1-1; perhaps TRBD1 as D (5 bases). This CDR3 region has 14 residues. Trimming took off 1 base at V and 4 bases at J, with 10 bases between the two ends. Looked up from germline, CDR1 is SGHTA and CDR2 is FQGNSA. The CDR3 is CASSLVRGPTEAFF. The CDR3 DNA sequence: TGTGCCAGCAGCTTAGTTAGGGGCCCCACTGAAGCTTTCTTT. Looking up the rest from reference TRBV7-2 and TRBJ1-1 gives the full variable domain: GAGVSQSPSNKVTEKGKDVELRCDPISGHTALYWYRQSLGQGLEFLIYFQGNSAPDKSGLPSDRFSAERTGGSVSTLTIQRTQQEDSAVYLCASSLVRGPTEAFFGQGTRLTVV.

The chain joins TRBV9 to TRBJ1-3; 8 bases line up with TRBD1. V was clipped by 0 bases and J by 4 bases; unmatched bases: 6. CDR3 length: 16 residues. Germline V lookup: CDR1 SGDLS, CDR2 YYNGEE. CDR3 sequence (DNA): TGTGCCAGCAGCGTAGCTTGGACAGGGAGAGGAAACACCATATATTTT. This gives the protein CASSVAWTGRGNTIYF.

The V gene is TRBV4-1, the J gene TRBJ1-4; 9 bases are shared with TRBD1. With 2 bases clipped from V and 6 bases from J, the junction kept 7 bases outside the gene matches. Germline-derived CDR1 and CDR2 are MGHRA and YSYEKL. The CDR3 has 16 amino acids. The CDR3 sequence: CASSQSPGQGYEKLFF. The CDR3 bases are TGCGCCAGCAGCCAATCCCCGGGACAGGGCTATGAAAAACTGTTTTTT.

Here the CDR3 reads CASNFAPGQQETQYF. The CDR3, as DNA: TGCGCCAGCAACTTCGCCCCGGGACAGCAAGAGACCCAGTACTTC. The J gene is TRBJ2-5, the V gene TRBV5-1; 7 bases fit TRBD1. Germline V gene lookup returns CDR1 SGHRS and CDR2 YFSETQ. V lost 6 bases to trimming and J lost 2 bases; unmatched junction nucleotides: 10. The CDR3 has 15 amino acids.

This clone appeared many times. The CDR3 region is CASSLGGSGANVLTF. DNA of the CDR3: TGTGCCAGCAGCCTCGGAGGCTCTGGGGCCAACGTCCTGACTTTC. This chain uses TRBV5-6 with TRBJ2-6, with D perhaps matching TRBD2 (5 bases). V was trimmed by 4 bases and J by 0 bases, leaving 8 bases between them. Germline CDR1 and CDR2: SGHDT and YYEEEE. CDR3 length: 15 residues.

V is TRBV28 and J is TRBJ1-2; D possibly corresponds to TRBD1 (6 bases). V was shortened by 10 bases and J by 7 bases, with 16 bases between the two germline ends. Looked up from germline, CDR1 is MDHEN and CDR2 is SYDVKM. CDR3 length equals 12 residues. CDR3 amino acids: CAILQGGVGYTF. CDR3 in DNA: TGTGCCATCCTCCAAGGGGGGGTTGGCTACACCTTC.